Shown below are 10 T cell receptor beta chains from a single sample sequenced in a study of blood T cell repertoires in COVID-19. TCRdb's table, derived via immunoSEQ multiplex PCR, lists solely in-frame clones and lacks some. Of over 50,000 clones in the sample, about 81% are singletons; the top ten hold 15% to 19%. The sample consisted of peripheral blood. These receptor sequences come from a man older than 75 with acute or convalescent COVID-19.

This clone was seen a single time. The chain combines TRBV5-1 with TRBJ2-3, with unresolved D. This CDR3 is built from 12 residues. Trimming took off 1 base at V and 7 bases at J, with 7 bases between the two ends. CDR1 is SGHRS, CDR2 YFSETQ, per germline. CDR3 sequence reads: CASSLWQNTQYF. CDR3 in DNA: TGCGCCAGCAGCTTGTGGCAAAATACGCAGTATTTT.

The rearrangement uses TRBV5-5 and TRBJ2-1; weak D call: TRBD1 (6 bases). The CDR3 length is 15 residues. The germline V gene has CDR1 SGHKS and CDR2 YYEKEE (reference sequence). Trimming took off 6 bases at V and 0 bases at J, with 13 bases between the two ends. CDR3 region: CASTSQGFSYNEQFF. The CDR3 DNA reads as TGTGCCAGCACGTCCCAGGGGTTCTCCTACAATGAGCAGTTCTTC. Full variable domain (rest looked up from reference TRBV5-5 and TRBJ2-1): DAGVTQSPTHLIKTRGQQVTLRCSPISGHKSVSWYQQVLGQGPQFIFQYYEKEERGRGNFPDRFSARQFPNYSSELNVNALLLGDSALYLCASTSQGFSYNEQFFGPGTRLTVL.

The chain combines TRBV5-1 with TRBJ1-1; the D gene is possibly TRBD1 (5 bases). Per the germline V gene, CDR1 is SGHRS and CDR2 is YFSETQ. The CDR3 consists of 12 residues. Trimming left V 0 bases short and J 7 bases short, with 7 bases between. The CDR3 DNA sequence: TGCGCCAGCAGCTTGGGCGACAGTGAAGCTTTCTTT. It encodes CASSLGDSEAFF.

The chain recombines TRBV4-1 with TRBJ1-2; TRBD1 agrees at 9 bases. CDR3 length: 14 amino acids. Germline V gives CDR1 MGHRA, CDR2 YSYEKL. V shed 5 bases, J shed 1 base, and the junction held 2 bases outside the gene matches. The CDR3 reads CASSRTGVNYGYTF. For the CDR3, the DNA is TGCGCCAGCAGCAGGACAGGGGTTAACTATGGCTACACCTTC.

This clone showed up just once. This CDR3 is CASRGTGTDYGYTF. The CDR3 DNA reads TGTGCCAGTAGGGGGACAGGGACGGATTATGGCTACACCTTC. The J gene is TRBJ1-2, the V gene TRBV19, with 9 bases fitting TRBD1. After removal of 6 bases from V and 5 bases from J, the junction contained 7 bases not matched to a gene. The germline CDR1 and CDR2 sequences are LNHDA and SQIVND (reference sequence). The CDR3 spans 14 residues. The full variable domain, with the rest looked up from reference TRBV19 and TRBJ1-2, is DGGITQSPKYLFRKEGQNVTLSCEQNLNHDAMYWYRQDPGQGLRLIYYSQIVNDFQKGDIAEGYSVSREKKESFPLTVTSAQKNPTAFYLCASRGTGTDYGYTFGSGTRLTVV.

This clone was seen only a few times. The chain recombines TRBV28 with TRBJ2-6, with D tentatively TRBD2 (7 bases). With 3 bases removed from V and 0 bases from J, the gap between germline ends came to 21 bases. Germline V CDR1 and CDR2: MDHEN, SYDVKM. The CDR3 is 20 residues long. The CDR3 DNA is TGTGCCAGCAGTTTCTATGGCCCCCGGGGGGCCCTCTCTGGGGCCAACGTCCTGACTTTC. Encoded protein: CASSFYGPRGALSGANVLTF.

In its sample, this clone was seen once. The chain carries TRBV4-3 and TRBJ2-3; D is unresolved. V gave up 1 base and J gave up 0 bases, with 11 bases separating them. CDR1 and CDR2 (germline): LGHNA, YSLEER. The CDR3 runs to 16 residues. The CDR3 bases are TGCGCCAGCAGCCAAGGGAAAGCGCTAAGCACAGATACGCAGTATTTT. Encoded protein: CASSQGKALSTDTQYF.

The chain combines TRBV7-2 with TRBJ2-2; 7 nucleotides line up with TRBD2. With V trimmed by 1 base and J by 0 bases, 2 bases remained unmatched. The germline CDR1 and CDR2 sequences are SGHTA and FQGNSA. The CDR3 runs to 16 residues. CDR3 region: CASSLEGTTNTGELFF. DNA for the CDR3: TGTGCCAGCAGCTTAGAAGGGACTACGAACACCGGGGAGCTGTTTTTT.

This chain joins TRBV19 and TRBJ1-1; 7 bases map to TRBD1. Losses at the gene ends were 3 bases for V and 1 base for J; bases not matched to a gene: 5. Per the germline V gene, CDR1 is LNHDA and CDR2 is SQIVND (reference sequence). CDR3 length equals 15 residues. CDR3 amino acids: CASSIVRQGNTEAFF. In DNA, the CDR3 is TGTGCCAGTAGTATTGTGAGACAGGGGAACACTGAAGCTTTCTTT.

The V call is TRBV11-1, the J call TRBJ1-1; perhaps TRBD1 as D (6 bases). The CDR3 is 14 residues long. V dropped 5 bases and J dropped 1 base, with 11 bases sitting between them. Germline-derived CDR1 and CDR2 are SGHAT and FQDESV (reference sequence). The CDR3 nucleotides read TGTGCCAGCAGCCATGTACAGGGGAACACTGAAGCTTTCTTT. Residues: CASSHVQGNTEAFF.